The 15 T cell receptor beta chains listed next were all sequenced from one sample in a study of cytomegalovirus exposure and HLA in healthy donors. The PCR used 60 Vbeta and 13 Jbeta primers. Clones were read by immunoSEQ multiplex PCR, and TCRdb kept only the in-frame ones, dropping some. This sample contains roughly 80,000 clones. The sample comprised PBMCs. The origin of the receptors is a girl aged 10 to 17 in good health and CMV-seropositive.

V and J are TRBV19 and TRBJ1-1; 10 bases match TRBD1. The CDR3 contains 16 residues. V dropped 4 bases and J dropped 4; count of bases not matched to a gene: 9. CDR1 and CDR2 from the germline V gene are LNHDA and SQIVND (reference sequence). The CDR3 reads CASSTWDRGAPTEAFF. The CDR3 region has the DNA TGTGCCAGTAGTACCTGGGACAGGGGCGCACCCACTGAAGCTTTCTTT.

The CDR3 reads CASSPTEAGNTEAFF. The CDR3 DNA sequence: TGTGCCAGCTCACCAACTGAGGCCGGGAACACTGAAGCTTTCTTT. V is TRBV18 and J is TRBJ1-1; D not certain. Germline CDR1 reads KGHSH; CDR2 reads LQKENI. V was clipped by 2 bases and J by 1 base, with 11 bases between them. The CDR3 spans 15 residues.

CDR3 DNA: TGCGCCAGCAGCCAAGGCCAGACGTGGCCGGGAGCTGAAGCTTTCTTT. Protein product: CASSQGQTWPGAEAFF. V is TRBV4-3 and J is TRBJ1-1; D gene uncertain. The CDR3 loop spans 16 amino acids. CDR1 and CDR2 (germline): LGHNA, YSLEER. V lost 1 base, J lost 6 bases, and 18 bases lay in between.

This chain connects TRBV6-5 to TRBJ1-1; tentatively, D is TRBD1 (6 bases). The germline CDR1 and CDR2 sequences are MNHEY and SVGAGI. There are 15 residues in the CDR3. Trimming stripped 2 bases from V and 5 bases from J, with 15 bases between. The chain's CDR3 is CASSYLAGVGTEAFF. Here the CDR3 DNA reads TGTGCCAGCAGTTACCTGGCAGGGGTTGGGACTGAAGCTTTCTTT.

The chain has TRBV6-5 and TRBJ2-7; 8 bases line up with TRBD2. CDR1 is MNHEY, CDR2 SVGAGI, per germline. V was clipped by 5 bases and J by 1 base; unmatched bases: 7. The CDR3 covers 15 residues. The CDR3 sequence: CASSTTSVGSYEQYV. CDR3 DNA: TGTGCCAGCAGTACGACTAGCGTAGGGTCCTACGAGCAGTACGTC.

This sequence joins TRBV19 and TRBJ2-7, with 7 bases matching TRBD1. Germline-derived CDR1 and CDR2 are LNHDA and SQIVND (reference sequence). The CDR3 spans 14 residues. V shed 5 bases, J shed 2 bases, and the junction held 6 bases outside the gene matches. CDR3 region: CASSETGTTYEQYF. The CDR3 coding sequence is TGTGCCAGTAGTGAGACAGGGACGACCTACGAGCAGTACTTC. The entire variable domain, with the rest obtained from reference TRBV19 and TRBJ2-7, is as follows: DGGITQSPKYLFRKEGQNVTLSCEQNLNHDAMYWYRQDPGQGLRLIYYSQIVNDFQKGDIAEGYSVSREKKESFPLTVTSAQKNPTAFYLCASSETGTTYEQYFGPGTRLTVT.

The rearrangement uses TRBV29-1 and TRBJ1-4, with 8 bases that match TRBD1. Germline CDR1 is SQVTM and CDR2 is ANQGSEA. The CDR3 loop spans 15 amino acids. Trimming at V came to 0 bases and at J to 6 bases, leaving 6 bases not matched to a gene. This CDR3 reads CSVEDSDRGYEKLFF. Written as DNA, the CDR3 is TGCAGCGTTGAAGATTCAGACAGGGGATATGAAAAACTGTTTTTT.

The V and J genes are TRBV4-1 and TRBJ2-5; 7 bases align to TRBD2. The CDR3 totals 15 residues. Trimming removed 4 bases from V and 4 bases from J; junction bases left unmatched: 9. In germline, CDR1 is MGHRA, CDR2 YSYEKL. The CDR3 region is CASSRVSGEGETQYF. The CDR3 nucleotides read TGCGCCAGCAGCCGGGTCTCTGGGGAGGGAGAGACCCAGTACTTC.

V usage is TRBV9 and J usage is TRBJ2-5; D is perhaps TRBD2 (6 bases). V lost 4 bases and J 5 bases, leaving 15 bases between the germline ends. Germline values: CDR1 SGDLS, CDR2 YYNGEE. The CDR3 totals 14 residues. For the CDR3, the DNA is TGTGCCAGCAGCTTGTCCGTTCGGGGGGAGACCCAGTACTTC. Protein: CASSLSVRGETQYF.

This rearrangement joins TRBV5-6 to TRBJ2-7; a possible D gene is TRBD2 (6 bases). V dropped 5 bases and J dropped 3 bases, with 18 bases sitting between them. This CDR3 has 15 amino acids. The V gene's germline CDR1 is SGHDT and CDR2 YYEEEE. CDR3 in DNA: TGTGCCAGCAGTCCCCCGGGGGTAGGGGTCTACGAGCAGTACTTC. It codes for CASSPPGVGVYEQYF.

Here the CDR3 DNA reads TGTGCCAGCAGTGAGTTAACAGGGTACACTGAAGCTTTCTTT. As protein: CASSELTGYTEAFF. V is TRBV6-1 and J is TRBJ1-1, with a tentative D call TRBD1 (6 bases). Germline CDR1 reads MNHNS; CDR2 reads SASEGT. The V and J ends lost 3 bases and 3 bases respectively, with 11 bases between them. The CDR3 extends over 14 amino acids.

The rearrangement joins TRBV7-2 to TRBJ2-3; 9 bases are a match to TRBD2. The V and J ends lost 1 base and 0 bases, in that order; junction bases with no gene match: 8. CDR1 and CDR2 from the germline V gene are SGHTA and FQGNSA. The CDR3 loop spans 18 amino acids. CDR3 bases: TGTGCCAGCAGCTTAGGAGCGGGGGGATCTACTAGCACAGATACGCAGTATTTT. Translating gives CASSLGAGGSTSTDTQYF.

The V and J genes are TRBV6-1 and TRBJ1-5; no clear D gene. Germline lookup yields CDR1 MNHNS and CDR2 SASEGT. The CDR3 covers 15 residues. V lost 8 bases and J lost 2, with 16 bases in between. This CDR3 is CASVGKREGNQPQHF. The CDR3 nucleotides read TGTGCCAGCGTAGGAAAAAGGGAGGGCAATCAGCCCCAGCATTTT.

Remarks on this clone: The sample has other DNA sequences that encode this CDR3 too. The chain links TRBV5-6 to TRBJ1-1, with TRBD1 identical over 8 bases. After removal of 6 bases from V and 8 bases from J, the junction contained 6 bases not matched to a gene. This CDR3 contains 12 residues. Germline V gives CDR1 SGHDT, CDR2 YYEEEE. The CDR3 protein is CASTMDRDEAFF. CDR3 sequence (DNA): TGTGCCAGCACAATGGACAGGGACGAAGCTTTCTTT.

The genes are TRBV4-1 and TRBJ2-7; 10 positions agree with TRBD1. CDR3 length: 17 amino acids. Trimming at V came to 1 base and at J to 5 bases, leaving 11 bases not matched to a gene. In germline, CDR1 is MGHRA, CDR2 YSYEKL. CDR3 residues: CASSQAIGQGVWDEQYF. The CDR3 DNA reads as TGCGCCAGCAGCCAAGCGATAGGACAGGGGGTTTGGGACGAGCAGTACTTC.